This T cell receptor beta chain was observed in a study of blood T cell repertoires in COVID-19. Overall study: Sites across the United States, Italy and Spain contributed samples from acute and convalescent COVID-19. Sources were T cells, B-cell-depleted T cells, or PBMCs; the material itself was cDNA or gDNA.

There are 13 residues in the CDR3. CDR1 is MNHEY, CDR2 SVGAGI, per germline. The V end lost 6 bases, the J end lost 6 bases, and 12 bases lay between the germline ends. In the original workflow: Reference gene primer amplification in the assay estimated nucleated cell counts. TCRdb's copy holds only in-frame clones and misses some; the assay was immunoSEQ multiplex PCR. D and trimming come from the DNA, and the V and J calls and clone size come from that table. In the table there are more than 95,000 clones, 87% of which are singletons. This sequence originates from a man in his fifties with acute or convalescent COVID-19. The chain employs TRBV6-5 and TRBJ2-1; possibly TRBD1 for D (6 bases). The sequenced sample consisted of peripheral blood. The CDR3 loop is CASSGQPSNEQFF. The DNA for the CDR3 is TGTGCCAGCAGCGGACAGCCCTCCAATGAGCAGTTCTTC.